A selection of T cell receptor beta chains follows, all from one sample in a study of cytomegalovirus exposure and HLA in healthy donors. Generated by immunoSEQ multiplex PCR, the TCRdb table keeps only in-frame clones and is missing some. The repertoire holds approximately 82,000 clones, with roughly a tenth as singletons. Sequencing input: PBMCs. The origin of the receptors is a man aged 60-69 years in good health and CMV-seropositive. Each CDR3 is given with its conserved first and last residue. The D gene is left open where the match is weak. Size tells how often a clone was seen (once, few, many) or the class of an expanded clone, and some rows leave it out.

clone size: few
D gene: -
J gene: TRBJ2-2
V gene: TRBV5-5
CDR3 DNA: TGTGCCAGCAGCCCAGTCAACCTGAACACCGGGGAGCTGTTTTTT
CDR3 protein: CASSPVNLNTGELFF

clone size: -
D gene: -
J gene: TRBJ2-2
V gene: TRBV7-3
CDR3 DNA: TGTGCCAGCAGCTTAAAAACCAGGGGCACCGGGGAGCTGTTTTTT
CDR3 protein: CASSLKTRGTGELFF

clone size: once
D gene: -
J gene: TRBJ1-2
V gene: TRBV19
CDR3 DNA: TGTGCCAGTAGTTCGGACAGAGGTCGTGGCTACACCTTC
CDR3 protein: CASSSDRGRGYTF

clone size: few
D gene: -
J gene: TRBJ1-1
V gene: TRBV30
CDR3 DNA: TGTGCCTGGAGTGTGCCTGGGGGGGCTAACACTGAAGCTTTCTTT
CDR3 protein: CAWSVPGGANTEAFF

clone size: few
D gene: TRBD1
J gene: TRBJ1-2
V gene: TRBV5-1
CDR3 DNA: TGCGCCAGCGCAGACGACAGGGGACCTAACTATGGCTACACCTTC
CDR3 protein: CASADDRGPNYGYTF

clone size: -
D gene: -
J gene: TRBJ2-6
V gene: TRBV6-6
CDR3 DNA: TGTGCCAGCAGCCAGGACAGCTCTGGGGCCAACGTCCTGACTTTC
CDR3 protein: CASSQDSSGANVLTF

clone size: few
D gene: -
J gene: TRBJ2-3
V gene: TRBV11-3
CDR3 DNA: TGTGCCAGCAGCTTAGATTTCGGGGTGGGCACAGATACGCAGTATTTT
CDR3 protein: CASSLDFGVGTDTQYF

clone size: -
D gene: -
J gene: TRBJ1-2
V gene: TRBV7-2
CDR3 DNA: TGTGCCAGCAGCCAAGGGGCAGCCCAAGGGGCCCGCGACACCTTC
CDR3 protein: CASSQGAAQGARDTF

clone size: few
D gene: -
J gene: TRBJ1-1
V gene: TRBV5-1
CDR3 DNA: TGCGCCAGCAGCTTTGGAGGGAACACTGAAGCTTTCTTT
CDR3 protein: CASSFGGNTEAFF

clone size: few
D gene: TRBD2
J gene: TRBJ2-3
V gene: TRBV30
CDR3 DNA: TGTGCCTGGGGGAGGGACGGAGCTCTCACAGATACGCAGTATTTT
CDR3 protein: CAWGRDGALTDTQYF